The entry below describes one T cell receptor (beta chain). Its antigen is not known. The data originate from a study of radiotherapy plus CTLA-4 blockade in lung cancer. Study information: About 17% of enrolled patients responded objectively, and roughly 30% had disease control.

The repertoire was sequenced with immunoSEQ multiplex PCR; TCRdb's copy has only in-frame clones and lacks some. This sample carries about 43,000 clones, about 70% of them seen once, and the ten largest clones take roughly 25%. Broader study findings: Tumor-derived TCR clones expanded in blood after radiotherapy plus ipilimumab.

The input for sequencing was peripheral blood, taken from a patient treated with radiotherapy plus ipilimumab. The clonotype originates from a human donor with non-small cell lung cancer who had a partial response to radiotherapy plus ipilimumab.

This chain's CDR3 is CASSVGGQPTGELFF. CDR3 in DNA: TGTGCCAGCAGCGTAGGGGGGCAGCCCACCGGGGAGCTGTTTTTT. The V gene is TRBV9, the J gene TRBJ2-2, with D perhaps TRBD1 (6 bases). From germline, CDR1 is SGDLS and CDR2 YYNGEE. The CDR3 is made up of 15 amino acids. V lost 0 bases to trimming and J lost 4 bases, with 10 bases between them.